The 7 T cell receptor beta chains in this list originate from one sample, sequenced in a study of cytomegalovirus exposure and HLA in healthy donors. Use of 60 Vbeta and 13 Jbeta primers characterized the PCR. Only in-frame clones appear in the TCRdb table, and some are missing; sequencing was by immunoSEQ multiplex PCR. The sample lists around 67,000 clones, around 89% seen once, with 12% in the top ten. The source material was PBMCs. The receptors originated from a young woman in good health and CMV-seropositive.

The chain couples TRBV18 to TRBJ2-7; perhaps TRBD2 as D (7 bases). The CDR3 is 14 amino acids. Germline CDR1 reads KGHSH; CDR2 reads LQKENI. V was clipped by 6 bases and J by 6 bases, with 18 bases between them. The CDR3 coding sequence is TGTGCCAGCTCGCCCATTCCCGCGGGGGCCGAGCAGTACTTC. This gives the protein CASSPIPAGAEQYF. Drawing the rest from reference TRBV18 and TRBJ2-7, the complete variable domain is NAGVMQNPRHLVRRRGQEARLRCSPMKGHSHVYWYRQLPEEGLKFMVYLQKENIIDESGMPKERFSAEFPKEGPSILRIQQVVRGDSAAYFCASSPIPAGAEQYFGPGTRLTVT.

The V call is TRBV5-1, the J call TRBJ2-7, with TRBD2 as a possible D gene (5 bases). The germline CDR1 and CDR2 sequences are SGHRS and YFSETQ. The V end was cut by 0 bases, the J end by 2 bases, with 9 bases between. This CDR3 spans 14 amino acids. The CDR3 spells CASSLAVGTYEQYF. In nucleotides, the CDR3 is TGCGCCAGCAGCTTGGCCGTCGGGACCTACGAGCAGTACTTC.

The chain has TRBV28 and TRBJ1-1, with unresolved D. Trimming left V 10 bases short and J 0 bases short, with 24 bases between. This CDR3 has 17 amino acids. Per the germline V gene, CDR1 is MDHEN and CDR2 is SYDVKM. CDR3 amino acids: CAIHNREGWEVNTEAFF. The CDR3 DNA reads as TGTGCCATCCACAATAGAGAAGGGTGGGAGGTGAACACTGAAGCTTTCTTT.

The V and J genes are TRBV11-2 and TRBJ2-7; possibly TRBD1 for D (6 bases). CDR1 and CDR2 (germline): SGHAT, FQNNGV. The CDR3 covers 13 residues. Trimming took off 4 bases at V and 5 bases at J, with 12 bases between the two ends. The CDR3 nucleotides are TGTGCCAGCAGCTCGGACAGCACGGACGAGCAGTACTTC. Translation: CASSSDSTDEQYF.

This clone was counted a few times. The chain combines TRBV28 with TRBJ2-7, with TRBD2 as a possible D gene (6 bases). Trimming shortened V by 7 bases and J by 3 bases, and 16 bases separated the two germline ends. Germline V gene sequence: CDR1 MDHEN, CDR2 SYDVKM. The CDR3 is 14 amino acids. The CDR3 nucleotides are TGTGCCAGCACCTACCTTGGGGGGTTCTACGAGCAGTACTTC. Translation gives CASTYLGGFYEQYF.

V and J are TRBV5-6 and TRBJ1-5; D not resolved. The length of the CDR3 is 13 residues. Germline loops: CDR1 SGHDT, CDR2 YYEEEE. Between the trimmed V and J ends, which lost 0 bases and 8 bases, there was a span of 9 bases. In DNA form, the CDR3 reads TGTGCCAGCAGCTTGGCCCCCGGGAAGCCCCAGCATTTT. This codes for CASSLAPGKPQHF.

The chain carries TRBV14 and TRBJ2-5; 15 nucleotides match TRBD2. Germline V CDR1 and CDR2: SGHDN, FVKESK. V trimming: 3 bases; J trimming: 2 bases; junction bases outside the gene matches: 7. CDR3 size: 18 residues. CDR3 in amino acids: CASSQGYGLAGGQETQYF. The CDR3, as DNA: TGTGCCAGCAGCCAGGGTTACGGACTAGCGGGAGGGCAAGAGACCCAGTACTTC.